The 12 T cell receptor beta chains below all came from one sample that was sequenced in a study of blood T cell repertoires in COVID-19. Profiled with immunoSEQ multiplex PCR; TCRdb holds only in-frame clones, not every one. This sample yields 140,000 to 150,000 clones, of which 80% to 90% are seen a single time; approximately 2.8% belongs to the top ten. Sequenced: peripheral blood. The receptors come from a woman in her sixties with active COVID-19.

The V gene is TRBV19, the J gene TRBJ2-7, with unresolved D. The CDR3 consists of 14 residues. Germline CDR1 reads LNHDA; CDR2 reads SQIVND (reference sequence). Trimming shortened V by 3 bases and J by 3 bases, and 12 bases separated the two germline ends. The CDR3: CASSISTAGYEQYF. CDR3 coding DNA: TGTGCCAGTAGTATCTCAACAGCAGGCTACGAGCAGTACTTC.

V and J are TRBV12-3 or TRBV12-4 and TRBJ1-3; the D is unclear. CDR3 length: 13 amino acids. V lost 5 bases and J 4 bases, leaving 9 bases between the germline ends. The CDR3 region is CASSPGWGNTIYF. Here the CDR3 DNA reads TGTGCCAGCAGTCCCGGGTGGGGAAACACCATATATTTT.

The chain links TRBV28 to TRBJ2-1, with TRBD2 matching over 7 bases. Germline V gene lookup returns CDR1 MDHEN and CDR2 SYDVKM. V lost 3 bases, J lost 7 bases, and 12 bases stayed unmatched. The CDR3 is 16 residues long. CDR3 bases: TGTGCCAGCAGTTTGTTCGGCGGGAGTTGGGTAAATGAGCAGTTCTTC. It specifies CASSLFGGSWVNEQFF.

DNA of the CDR3: TGCGCCAGCAGCTCGGGTAGCCGGGAGACCCAGTACTTC. Encoded protein: CASSSGSRETQYF. The chain has TRBV5-1 and TRBJ2-5; no clear D gene. V dropped 3 bases and J dropped 5 bases, with 11 bases sitting between them. Per germline, CDR1 SGHRS and CDR2 YFSETQ. This CDR3 region has 13 residues.

This chain links TRBV15 with TRBJ2-3; no reliable D call. The V gene lost 0 bases and the J gene lost 0 bases, with 10 bases spanning the gap. Germline values: CDR1 LNHNV, CDR2 YYDKDF (reference sequence). The CDR3 loop spans 16 amino acids. The CDR3 sequence is CATSRDRGVSTDTQYF. CDR3 DNA sequence: TGTGCCACCAGCAGAGATCGAGGCGTTAGCACAGATACGCAGTATTTT.

The rearrangement joins TRBV6-4 to TRBJ2-2; 8 bases align to TRBD2. V trimming: 6 bases; J trimming: 4 bases; junction bases outside the gene matches: 4. CDR3 length: 14 amino acids. CDR1 MRHNA and CDR2 SNTAGT come from the germline V gene. Here the CDR3 reads CASRLLAATGELFF. CDR3 DNA sequence: TGTGCCAGCAGGCTACTAGCGGCCACCGGGGAGCTGTTTTTT.

The chain links TRBV19 to TRBJ1-1; 7 positions match TRBD1. Germline lookup yields CDR1 LNHDA and CDR2 SQIVND (reference sequence). J gave up 4 bases and V 4 bases, and 9 bases lay outside the gene matches. The CDR3 totals 15 residues. CDR3 DNA sequence: TGTGCCAGTAGTACGTCGACAGGGCGGCGCACTGAAGCTTTCTTT. It encodes CASSTSTGRRTEAFF.

The CDR3 region has the DNA TGCAGCTCCCGACAGGGGCCTGAAGCTTTCTTT. This translates into CSSRQGPEAFF. The chain joins TRBV29-1 to TRBJ1-1, with 8 bases aligning to TRBD1. The J segment lost 6 bases and the V segment lost 8 bases, leaving 5 bases of the junction unmatched. The CDR3 is 11 amino acids. Germline V gene lookup returns CDR1 SQVTM and CDR2 ANQGSEA.

This rearrangement joins TRBV9 to TRBJ1-1; D is perhaps TRBD1 (5 bases). The V end was cut by 4 bases, the J end by 1 base, with 14 bases between. This CDR3 spans 15 amino acids. Germline V CDR1 and CDR2: SGDLS, YYNGEE. The CDR3: CASSPNNRQNTEAFF. DNA of the CDR3: TGTGCCAGCAGCCCAAATAACAGGCAGAACACTGAAGCTTTCTTT.

This rearrangement joins TRBV7-8 to TRBJ2-3, with TRBD1 matching 7 bases. Germline V gene sequence: CDR1 SGHVS, CDR2 FQNEAQ. The CDR3 runs 17 residues. V dropped 0 bases and J dropped 2; count of bases not matched to a gene: 8. The CDR3 sequence is CASSLALTGPPTDTQYF. DNA of the CDR3: TGTGCCAGCAGCTTAGCTCTGACAGGGCCACCCACAGATACGCAGTATTTT.

This clone is a singleton in its sample. V and J are TRBV12-3 or TRBV12-4 and TRBJ1-4; D unclear. Trimming shortened V by 7 bases and J by 2 bases, and 8 bases separated the two germline ends. This CDR3 is 13 amino acids long. CDR3 bases: TGTGCCAGCACCTCGCGGACTAATGAAAAACTGTTTTTT. It encodes CASTSRTNEKLFF.

The rearrangement joins TRBV28 to TRBJ2-1; 8 bases are shared with TRBD2. This CDR3 has 16 amino acids. Germline CDR1 is MDHEN and CDR2 is SYDVKM. After removal of 3 bases from V and 5 bases from J, the junction contained 9 bases not matched to a gene. The CDR3 DNA sequence: TGTGCCAGCAGTTTCCAGCTAGCGGGCTACGACAATGAGCAGTTCTTC. Amino acids: CASSFQLAGYDNEQFF.